A selection of T cell receptor beta chains follows, all from one sample in a study of vaccination and CD4 T cells after COVID-19. The antigens these receptors bind are not known. Each CDR3 protein gets one entry after TCRdb re-called the PCR reads with MiXCR. Among 9,500 to 15,000 distinct CDR3 sequences listed, 60% to 75% were seen once. The sample was CD4+ T cells from blood, cultured in vitro. The receptors were sampled from a human donor who had recovered from COVID-19. CDR3s include the opening cysteine and the closing phenylalanine or tryptophan.

j_call	v_call	cdr3_aa
TRBJ2-3	TRBV30	CAWSGTDTQYF
TRBJ1-2	TRBV12-3/TRBV12-4	CASVGYGYTF
TRBJ2-3	TRBV20-1	CGYRTDTQYF
TRBJ2-5	TRBV29-1	CSVRGWGQETQYF
TRBJ1-5	TRBV2	CASELEHLSNQPQHF
TRBJ1-2	TRBV6-1	CASSGDRGYTF
TRBJ2-3	TRBV19	CASKLTDTQYF
TRBJ2-1	TRBV7-2	CASRTDSNEQFF
TRBJ1-1	TRBV30	CAWRQIEAFF
TRBJ1-3	TRBV15	CATGESFAGNTIYF
TRBJ1-2	TRBV20-1	CSPQGSPGYTF
TRBJ1-5	TRBV20-1	CSARALAGGQPQHF
TRBJ1-1	TRBV2	CASSEMSGVAFF
TRBJ1-1	TRBV20-1	CSARDPRGLEAFF
TRBJ2-7	TRBV6-1	CASRSQGSPYEQYF
TRBJ1-4	TRBV24-1	CATSDGYNEKLFF
TRBJ2-3	TRBV6-1	CASRTGVLADTQYF
TRBJ1-1	TRBV20-1	CSTLGATQGGMNTEAFF
TRBJ2-1	TRBV21-1	CASSKLRQPNEQFF
TRBJ1-5	TRBV7-8	CASSYSRQGGNQPQHF
TRBJ2-3	TRBV2	CASSVEGNTDTQYF
TRBJ2-6	TRBV27	CAGSLLYSGANVLTF
TRBJ1-2	TRBV19	CAPCQQNYGYTF
TRBJ2-5	TRBV20-1	CSARDLAGYQETQYF
TRBJ1-1	TRBV10-3	CACRRSLGTEAFF
TRBJ2-3	TRBV2	CASTKGRTDTQYF
TRBJ1-5	TRBV2	CASTEAGFSNQPQHF
TRBJ2-7	TRBV6-5	CASSLINPAYEQYF
TRBJ1-2	TRBV19	CASSIYLQMENYGYTF